This T cell receptor (beta chain) was profiled in a study of cytomegalovirus exposure and HLA in healthy donors. Study-wide points: The study dropped some indistinguishable V segments, TRBV6-2 and TRBV6-3 among them.

Researchers ran the PCR with 60 Vbeta and 13 Jbeta primers. Generated by immunoSEQ multiplex PCR, the TCRdb table keeps only in-frame clones and is missing some. The sample yields approximately 150,000 clones, 80% seen once. Germline V gene data show CDR1 as SGHAT and CDR2 as FQDESV (reference sequence). V gave up 5 bases and J gave up 5 bases; unmatched junction bases: 3. The CDR3 runs 14 residues. With regard to this clone: Its antigen is not identified.

This chain connects TRBV11-1 to TRBJ1-6; TRBD1 aligns across 7 bases. The receptor's source is a man aged 25 to 45 in good health and CMV-seronegative. Sequencing was carried out using PBMCs. CDR3 region: CASSRGQNNSPLHF. CDR3 DNA: TGTGCCAGCAGCCGGGGACAGAATAATTCACCCCTCCACTTT.